This T cell receptor (beta chain) was identified during a study of cytotoxic CD8 clonotypes in ibrutinib-treated CLL. Whole-study context: Response material was collected after a median 12 months of treatment, range 6 to 36.

This CDR3 spans 17 amino acids. J gave up 7 bases and V 2 bases, and 17 bases lay outside the gene matches. CDR1 is SGHDT and CDR2 is YYEEEE in the germline V gene. This clone has only one observation. Its matching antigen is unknown. Study-level results: At baseline, clonality was higher than in age-matched healthy donors and correlated with CD8+ counts.

Data came from immunoSEQ multiplex PCR; TCRdb stores just in-frame clones and leaves some out. The sample carries some 130,000 clones, 70% to 90% recorded once. This specimen was PBMCs, taken after 24 months of ibrutinib treatment. The receptor comes from a human donor with chronic lymphocytic leukemia. This chain links TRBV5-6 with TRBJ1-2; TRBD1 agrees at 7 bases. CDR3 sequence (DNA): TGTGCCAGCAGCTTCAAAACGACAGGGAGCCCCCGGCTTGGCTACACCTTC. Translating gives CASSFKTTGSPRLGYTF.